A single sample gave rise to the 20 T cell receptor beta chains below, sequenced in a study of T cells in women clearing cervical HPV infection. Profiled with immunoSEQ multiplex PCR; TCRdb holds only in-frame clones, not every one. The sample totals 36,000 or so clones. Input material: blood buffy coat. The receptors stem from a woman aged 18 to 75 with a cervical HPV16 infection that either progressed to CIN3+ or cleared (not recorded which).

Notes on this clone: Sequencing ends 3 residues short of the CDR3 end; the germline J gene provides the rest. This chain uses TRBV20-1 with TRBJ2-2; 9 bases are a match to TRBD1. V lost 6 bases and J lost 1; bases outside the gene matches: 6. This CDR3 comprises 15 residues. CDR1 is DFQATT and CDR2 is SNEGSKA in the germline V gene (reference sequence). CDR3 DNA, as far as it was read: TGCAGTGCACCAAGGGACAGGGTGAACACCGGGGAG. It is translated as CSAPRDRVNTGE. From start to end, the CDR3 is CSAPRDRVNTGELFF.

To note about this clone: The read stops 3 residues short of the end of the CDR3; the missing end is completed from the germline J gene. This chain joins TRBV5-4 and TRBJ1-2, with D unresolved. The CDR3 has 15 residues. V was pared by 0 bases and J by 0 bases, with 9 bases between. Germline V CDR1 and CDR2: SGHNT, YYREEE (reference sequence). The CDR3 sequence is CASSLGHQANYGYTF. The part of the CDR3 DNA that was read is TGTGCCAGCAGCTTGGGACACCAAGCTAACTATGGC.

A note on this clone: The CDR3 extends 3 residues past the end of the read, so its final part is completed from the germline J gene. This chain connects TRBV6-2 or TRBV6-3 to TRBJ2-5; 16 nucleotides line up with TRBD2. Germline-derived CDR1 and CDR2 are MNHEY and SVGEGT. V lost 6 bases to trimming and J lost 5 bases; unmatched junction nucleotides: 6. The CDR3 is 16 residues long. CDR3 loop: CASSPGLAGGFETQYF. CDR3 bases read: TGTGCCAGCAGCCCGGGACTAGCGGGGGGGTTCGAGACC.

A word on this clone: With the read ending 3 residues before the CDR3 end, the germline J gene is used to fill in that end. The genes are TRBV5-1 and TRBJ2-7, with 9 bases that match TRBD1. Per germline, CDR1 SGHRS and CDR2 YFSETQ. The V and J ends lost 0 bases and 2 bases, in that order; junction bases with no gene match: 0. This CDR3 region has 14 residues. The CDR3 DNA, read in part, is TGCGCCAGCAGCTTGGGACAGGGGGCCTACGAG. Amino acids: CASSLGQGAYE. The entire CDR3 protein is CASSLGQGAYEQYF.

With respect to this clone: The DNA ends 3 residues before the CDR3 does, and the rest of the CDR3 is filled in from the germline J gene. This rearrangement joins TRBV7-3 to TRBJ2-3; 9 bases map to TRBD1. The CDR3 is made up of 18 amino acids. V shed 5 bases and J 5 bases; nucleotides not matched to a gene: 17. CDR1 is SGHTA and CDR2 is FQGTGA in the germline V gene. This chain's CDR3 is CASSRGVNRGLGEDTQYF. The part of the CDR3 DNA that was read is TGTGCCAGCAGCCGTGGGGTGAACAGGGGGCTAGGGGAAGATACG.

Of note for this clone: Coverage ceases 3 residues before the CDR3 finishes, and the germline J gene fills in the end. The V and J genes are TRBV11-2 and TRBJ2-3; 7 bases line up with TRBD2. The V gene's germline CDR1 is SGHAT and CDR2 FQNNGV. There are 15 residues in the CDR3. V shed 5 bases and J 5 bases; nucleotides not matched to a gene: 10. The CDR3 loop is CASSRTRSSLDTQYF. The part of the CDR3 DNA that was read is TGTGCCAGCAGCCGGACTAGATCAAGTTTAGATACG.

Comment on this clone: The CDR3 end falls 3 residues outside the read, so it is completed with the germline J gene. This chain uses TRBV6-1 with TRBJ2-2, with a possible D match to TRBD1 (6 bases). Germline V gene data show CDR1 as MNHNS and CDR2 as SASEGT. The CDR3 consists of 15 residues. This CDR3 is CASSEAGQGNEKLFF. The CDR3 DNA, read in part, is TGTGCCAGCAGTGAAGCGGGGCAGGGGAATGAAAAG.

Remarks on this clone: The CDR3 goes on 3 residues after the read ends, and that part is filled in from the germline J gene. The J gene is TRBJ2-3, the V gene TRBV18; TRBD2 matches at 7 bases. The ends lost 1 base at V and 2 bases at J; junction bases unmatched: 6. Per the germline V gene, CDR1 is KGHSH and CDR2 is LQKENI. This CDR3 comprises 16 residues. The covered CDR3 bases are TGTGCCAGCTCACCACTGACTAGCTTTGACACAGATACG. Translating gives CASSPLTSFDTDT. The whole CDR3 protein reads CASSPLTSFDTDTQYF. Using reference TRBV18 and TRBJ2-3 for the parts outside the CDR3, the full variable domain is NAGVMQNPRHLVRRRGQEARLRCSPMKGHSHVYWYRQLPEEGLKFMVYLQKENIIDESGMPKERFSAEFPKEGPSILRIQQVVRGDSAAYFCASSPLTSFDTDTQYFGPGTRLTVL.

The sequenced CDR3 bases are TGTGCCAGCAGCTTGACGCAGGGAGTCAGAGATACG. Its translation: CASSLTQGVRDT. The full CDR3 protein is CASSLTQGVRDTQYF. V gene TRBV5-6 combines with J gene TRBJ2-3; tentatively, D is TRBD1 or TRBD2 (5 bases each). The read ends 3 residues early relative to the CDR3; the germline J gene fills the gap. CDR1 and CDR2 from the germline V gene are SGHDT and YYEEEE. V shed 1 base and J shed 5 bases, with 14 bases lying between them. CDR3 size: 15 residues.

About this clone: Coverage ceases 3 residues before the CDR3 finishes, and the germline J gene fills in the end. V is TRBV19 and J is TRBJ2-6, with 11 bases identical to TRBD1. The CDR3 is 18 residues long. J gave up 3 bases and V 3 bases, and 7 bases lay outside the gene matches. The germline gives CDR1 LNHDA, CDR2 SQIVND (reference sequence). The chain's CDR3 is CASSIGTGGDSGANVLTF. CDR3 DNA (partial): TGTGCCAGTAGTATCGGGACAGGGGGAGATAGTGGGGCCAACGTC.

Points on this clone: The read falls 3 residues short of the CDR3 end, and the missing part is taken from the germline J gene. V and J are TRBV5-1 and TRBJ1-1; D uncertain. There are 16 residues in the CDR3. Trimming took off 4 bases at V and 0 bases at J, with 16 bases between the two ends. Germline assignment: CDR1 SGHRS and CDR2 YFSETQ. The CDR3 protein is CASSPNIGRVNTEAFF. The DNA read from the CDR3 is TGCGCCAGCAGCCCGAACATTGGGCGTGTGAACACTGAA.

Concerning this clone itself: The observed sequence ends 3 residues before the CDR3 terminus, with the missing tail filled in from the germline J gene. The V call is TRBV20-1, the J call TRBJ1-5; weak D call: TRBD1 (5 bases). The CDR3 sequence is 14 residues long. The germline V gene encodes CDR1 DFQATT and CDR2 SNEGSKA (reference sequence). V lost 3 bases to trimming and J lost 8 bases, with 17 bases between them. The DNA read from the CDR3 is TGCAGTGCTAGGTTGGGGGGTGACGCCGAGCCC. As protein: CSARLGGDAEP. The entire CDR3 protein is CSARLGGDAEPQHF.

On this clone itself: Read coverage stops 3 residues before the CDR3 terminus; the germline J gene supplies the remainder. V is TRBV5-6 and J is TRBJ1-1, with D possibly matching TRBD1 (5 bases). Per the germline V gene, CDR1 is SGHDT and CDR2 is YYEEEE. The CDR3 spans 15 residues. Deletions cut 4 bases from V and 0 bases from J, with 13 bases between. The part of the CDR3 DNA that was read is TGTGCCAGCAGCCGATGGGAGACAGTGAACACTGAA. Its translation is CASSRWETVNTE. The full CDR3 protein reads CASSRWETVNTEAFF.

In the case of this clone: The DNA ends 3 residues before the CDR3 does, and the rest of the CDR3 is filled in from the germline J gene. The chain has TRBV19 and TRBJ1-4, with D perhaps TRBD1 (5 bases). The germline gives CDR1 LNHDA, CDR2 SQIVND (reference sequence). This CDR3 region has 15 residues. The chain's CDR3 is CASSMRGQGDSPLFF. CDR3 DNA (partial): TGTGCCAGTAGTATGAGAGGGCAGGGTGATTCACCA.

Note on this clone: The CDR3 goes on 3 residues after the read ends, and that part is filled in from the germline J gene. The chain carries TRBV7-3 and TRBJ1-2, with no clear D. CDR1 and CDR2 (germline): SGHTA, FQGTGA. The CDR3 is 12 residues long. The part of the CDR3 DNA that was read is TGTGCCAGCCGGGGAAACAATGAAGTC. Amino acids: CASRGNNEV. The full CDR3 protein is CASRGNNEVYTF.

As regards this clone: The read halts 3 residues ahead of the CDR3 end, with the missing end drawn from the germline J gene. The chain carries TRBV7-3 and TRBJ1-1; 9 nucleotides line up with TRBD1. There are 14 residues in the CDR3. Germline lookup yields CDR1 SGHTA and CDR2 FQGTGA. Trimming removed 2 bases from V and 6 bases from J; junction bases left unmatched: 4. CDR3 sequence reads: CASSLYGDRAEAFF. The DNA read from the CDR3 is TGTGCCAGCAGCTTATATGGGGACAGGGCTGAA.

The CDR3 is CASSFPTDWRGYNSPLHF. Incomplete CDR3 DNA: TGTGCCAGCAGCTTCCCCACAGATTGGCGCGGGTATAATTCACCC. V usage is TRBV13 and J usage is TRBJ1-6, with D unresolved. The read comes to an end 3 residues before the CDR3 does, leaving the germline J gene to fill in the end. The CDR3 has 18 residues. V was shortened by 3 bases and J by 4 bases, with 19 bases between the two germline ends. Germline lookup yields CDR1 PRHDT and CDR2 FYEKMQ (reference sequence).

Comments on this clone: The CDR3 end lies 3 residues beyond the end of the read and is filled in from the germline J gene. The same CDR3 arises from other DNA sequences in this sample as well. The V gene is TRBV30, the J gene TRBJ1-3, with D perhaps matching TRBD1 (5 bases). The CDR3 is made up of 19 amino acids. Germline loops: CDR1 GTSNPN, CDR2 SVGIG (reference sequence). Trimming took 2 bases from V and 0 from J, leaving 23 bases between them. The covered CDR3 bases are TGTGCCTGGAGTCCTACGAGACAGTTTCCCCCTCTCTCTGGAAACACC. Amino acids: CAWSPTRQFPPLSGNT. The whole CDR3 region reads CAWSPTRQFPPLSGNTIYF.

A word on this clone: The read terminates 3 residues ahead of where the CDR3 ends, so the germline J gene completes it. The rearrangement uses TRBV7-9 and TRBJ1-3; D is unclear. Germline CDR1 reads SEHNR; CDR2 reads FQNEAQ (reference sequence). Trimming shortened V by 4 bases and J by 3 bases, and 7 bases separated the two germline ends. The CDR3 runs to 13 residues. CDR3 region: CASSWQGGNTIYF. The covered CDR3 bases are TGTGCCAGCAGCTGGCAAGGTGGAAACACC. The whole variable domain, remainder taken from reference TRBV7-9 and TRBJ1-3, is DTGVSQNPRHKITKRGQNVTFRCDPISEHNRLYWYRQTLGQGPEFLTYFQNEAQLEKSRLLSDRFSAERPKGSFSTLEIQRTEQGDSAMYLCASSWQGGNTIYFGEGSWLTVV.

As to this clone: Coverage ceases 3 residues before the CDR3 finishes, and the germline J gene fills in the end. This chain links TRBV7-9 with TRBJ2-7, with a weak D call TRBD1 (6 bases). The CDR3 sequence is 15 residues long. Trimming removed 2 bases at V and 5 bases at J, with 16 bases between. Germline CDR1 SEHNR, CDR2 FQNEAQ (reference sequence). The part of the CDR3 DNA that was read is TGTGCCAGCAGCTTACGTACAGGGTCGTCCCACGAG. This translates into CASSLRTGSSHE. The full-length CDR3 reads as CASSLRTGSSHEQYF.